This TCR beta chain stems from a study of blood T cell repertoires in COVID-19. The data were produced by immunoSEQ multiplex PCR, yet TCRdb's version contains in-frame clones alone and is incomplete. The data show roughly 350,000 clones, 85% seen once. The V and J ends lost 7 bases and 7 bases respectively, with 14 bases between them. CDR1 MDHEN and CDR2 SYDVKM come from the germline V gene. CDR3 size: 14 residues. Specimen: peripheral blood. The receptor comes from a woman in her late teens or twenties with acute or convalescent COVID-19. V usage is TRBV28 and J usage is TRBJ1-6, with D possibly being TRBD1 (5 bases). The DNA of the CDR3 is TGTGCCAGCACCCAGGGATTTTACAATTCACCCCTCCACTTT. Translated: CASTQGFYNSPLHF.